Presented here are 7 T cell receptor beta chains from one specimen sequenced in a study of radiation and T cells in renal cell carcinoma. The table came from immunoSEQ multiplex PCR; TCRdb's copy has only in-frame clones and leaves some out. There are 120,000 or so clones in the sample; 81% occur only once, and 5.8% lies in the top ten. Sample time point: blood 2 weeks post-SBRT. Documented treatment: 15 Gy SBRT to primary tumor, nephrectomy 4 weeks later. The source material was blood, sampled from a patient whose treatment included radiotherapy and nephrectomy. These receptors were taken from a man aged 50-59 years with renal cell carcinoma.

This clone was seen more than once but under ten times. This rearrangement joins TRBV28 to TRBJ1-2; 8 nucleotides align to TRBD1. CDR1 is MDHEN and CDR2 is SYDVKM in the germline V gene. CDR3 size: 14 residues. Trimming took 2 bases from V and 7 from J; bases not matched to a gene: 6. The CDR3 nucleotides are TGTGCCAGCAGTTTACCCCAGGGGGCGCGTGGCTACACCTTC. It specifies CASSLPQGARGYTF.

For the CDR3, the DNA is TGTGCCAGCAGCCTCTACGGAGGGGGTGGCGAAAAACTGTTTTTT. This translates into CASSLYGGGGEKLFF. V gene TRBV6-5 combines with J gene TRBJ1-4, with D possibly matching TRBD1 (6 bases). The CDR3 runs 15 residues. V lost 6 bases and J 8 bases, leaving 19 bases between the germline ends. Looked up from germline, CDR1 is MNHEY and CDR2 is SVGAGI.

This chain uses TRBV10-1 with TRBJ2-7, with a weak D call TRBD2 (6 bases). The CDR3 runs 14 residues. Germline-derived CDR1 and CDR2 are WNHNN and SYGVQD (reference sequence). V lost 0 bases and J lost 2, with 8 bases in between. The CDR3: CASSESSGPYEQYF. In DNA, the CDR3 is TGCGCCAGCAGTGAGTCCAGCGGGCCCTACGAGCAGTACTTC.

V usage is TRBV19 and J usage is TRBJ1-1; 12 nucleotides line up with TRBD1. The V segment lost 6 bases and the J segment 2 bases; nucleotides outside the gene matches: 10. The germline V gene has CDR1 LNHDA and CDR2 SQIVND (reference sequence). This CDR3 is built from 17 residues. The CDR3: CASSKGQGAGFNTEAFF. CDR3 bases: TGTGCCAGTAGCAAGGGACAGGGGGCAGGATTCAACACTGAAGCTTTCTTT.

The chain recombines TRBV18 with TRBJ1-5; D gene unclear. The CDR3 extends over 14 amino acids. Germline V gene sequence: CDR1 KGHSH, CDR2 LQKENI. V lost 3 bases and J 9 bases, leaving 15 bases between the germline ends. CDR3 nucleotide sequence: TGTGCCAGCTCACCCTCGGGCGGTCAAAGGCCCCAGCATTTT. Its protein is CASSPSGGQRPQHF.

The rearrangement links TRBV4-3 to TRBJ2-7; D is ambiguous. V lost 2 bases and J 2 bases, leaving 13 bases between the germline ends. This CDR3 has 15 amino acids. In germline, CDR1 is LGHNA, CDR2 YSLEER. CDR3 loop: CASSQYRTATYEQYF. In DNA form, the CDR3 reads TGCGCCAGCAGCCAATACCGGACGGCCACCTACGAGCAGTACTTC.

This sequence joins TRBV7-8 and TRBJ1-4, with 7 bases lining up with TRBD1. After removal of 5 bases from V and 5 bases from J, the junction contained 11 bases not matched to a gene. In germline, CDR1 is SGHVS, CDR2 FQNEAQ. The CDR3 extends over 16 amino acids. The CDR3 DNA follows: TGTGCCAGCAGCCCCAAACGGGACAGAGCGAATGAAAAACTGTTTTTT. Its protein is CASSPKRDRANEKLFF. Combining the CDR3 with reference TRBV7-8 and TRBJ1-4 gives the whole variable domain GAGVSQSPRYKVAKRGQDVALRCDPISGHVSLFWYQQALGQGPEFLTYFQNEAQLDKSGLPSDRFFAERPEGSVSTLKIQRTQQEDSAVYLCASSPKRDRANEKLFFGSGTQLSVL.